This T cell receptor (beta chain) was obtained from a study of T cells in Graves' hyperthyroidism and ophthalmopathy. As regards this clonotype: Its antigen is still unknown.

Each diagnosis was grounded in clinical symptoms, serum thyroxine and TRAb, thyroid ultrasound, and orbital computed tomography. PBMCs stemmed from about 9.7 ml fresh peripheral blood. Study findings and constraints: Onset of ophthalmopathy came a median around 6.2 months after the model predicted it. Most expanded thyroid clonotypes above 0.001 also appeared in blood.

Germline CDR1 reads DFQATT; CDR2 reads SNEGSKA (reference sequence). CDR3 size: 13 residues. V gave up 6 bases and J gave up 2 bases, with 14 bases separating them. TCR beta CDR3 regions were amplified from RNA. An initial round of RT-PCR targeting the TCR CDR3 relied on the HTBI primer set. TCRdb called the multiplex PCR reads again in MiXCR, with one record for every CDR3 protein. The repertoire holds approximately 370,000 distinct CDR3 sequences, with about 15% as singletons. The chain is built from TRBV20-1 and TRBJ2-7; a weak D match, TRBD2 (6 bases). The clonotype was recovered from a woman aged 25 to 45 with Graves' hyperthyroidism. The sample consisted of blood. The CDR3 loop is CSARLVLPYEQYF. The CDR3 DNA reads TGCAGTGCCAGACTAGTCTTACCCTACGAGCAGTACTTC.